The clone carrying this T cell receptor beta chain was seen only a few times. The antigen is unknown. CDR1 is MNHEY and CDR2 is SVGAGI in the germline V gene. The length of the CDR3 is 15 residues. With V trimmed by 0 bases and J by 4 bases, 4 bases remained unmatched. The data stem from a study of cytomegalovirus exposure and HLA in healthy donors. Study results and caveats: Later genetic work tied a missense DCLRE1C variant to beta-chain V and J trimming.

Amplification used 60 Vbeta primers and 13 Jbeta primers. Method: immunoSEQ multiplex PCR; TCRdb's copy keeps in-frame clones and lacks some. The sample contains about 130,000 clones, about 86% of which appear only once. This rearrangement joins TRBV6-5 to TRBJ2-3; 7 positions agree with TRBD2. This receptor was obtained from a woman younger than 45 in good health and CMV-seronegative. The sequenced sample consisted of PBMCs. CDR3 loop: CASSYSLAASDTQYF. The CDR3 bases are TGTGCCAGCAGTTACTCCCTAGCGGCTTCAGATACGCAGTATTTT.